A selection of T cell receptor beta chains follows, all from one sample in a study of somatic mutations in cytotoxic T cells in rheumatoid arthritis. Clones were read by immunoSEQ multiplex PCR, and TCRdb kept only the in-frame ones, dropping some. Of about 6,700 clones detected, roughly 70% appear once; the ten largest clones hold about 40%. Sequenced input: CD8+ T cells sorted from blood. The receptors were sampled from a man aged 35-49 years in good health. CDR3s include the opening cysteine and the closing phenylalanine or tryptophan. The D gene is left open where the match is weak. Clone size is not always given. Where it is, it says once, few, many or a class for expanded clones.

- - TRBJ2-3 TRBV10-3 CAISESMGGGPNTQYF TGTGCCATCAGTGAGTCAATGGGGGGGGGCCCTAATACGCAGTATTTT
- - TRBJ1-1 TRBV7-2 CASSSGVGASRGTEAFF TGTGCCAGCAGCTCGGGAGTGGGGGCGAGCCGAGGCACTGAAGCTTTCTTT
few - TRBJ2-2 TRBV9 CASSVPLGADTGELFF TGTGCCAGCAGCGTGCCTCTGGGGGCGGACACCGGGGAGCTGTTTTTT
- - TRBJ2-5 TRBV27 CASGPIQETQYF TGTGCCAGCGGACCAATTCAAGAGACCCAGTACTTC
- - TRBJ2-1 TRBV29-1 CSRLLCEQFF TGCAGCCGACTGTTGTGTGAGCAGTTCTTC
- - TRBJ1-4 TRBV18 CASSPPALNEKLFF TGTGCCAGCTCACCACCGGCCTTAAATGAAAAACTGTTTTTT
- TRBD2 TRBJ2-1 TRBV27 CASMFGGGNEQFF TGTGCCAGCATGTTCGGGGGGGGGAATGAGCAGTTCTTC
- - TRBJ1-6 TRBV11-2 CASSLYGENNSPLHF TGTGCCAGCAGCTTATATGGGGAGAATAATTCACCCCTCCACTTT
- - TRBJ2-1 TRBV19 CASSSLRGSYNEQFF TGTGCCAGTAGTAGCCTGCGGGGCTCCTACAATGAGCAGTTCTTC
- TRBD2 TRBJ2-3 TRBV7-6 CASSLSTSLTDTQYF TGTGCCAGCAGCTTATCGACTAGCCTCACAGATACGCAGTATTTT
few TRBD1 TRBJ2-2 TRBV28 CASSPQGAGTGELFF TGTGCCAGCAGTCCGCAGGGGGCGGGCACCGGGGAGCTGTTTTTT
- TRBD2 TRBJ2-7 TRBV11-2 CASTRGTSGHEQYF TGTGCCAGCACGCGAGGGACTAGCGGGCACGAGCAGTACTTC
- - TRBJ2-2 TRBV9 CASSAWGINTGELFF TGTGCCAGCAGTGCCTGGGGAATAAACACCGGGGAGCTGTTTTTT
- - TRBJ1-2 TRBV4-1 CASSQEGFPNYGYTF TGCGCCAGCAGCCAAGAAGGGTTCCCTAACTATGGCTACACCTTC
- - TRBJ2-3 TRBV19 CASSITPASPDTQYF TGTGCCAGTAGTATAACCCCCGCGAGCCCAGATACGCAGTATTTT
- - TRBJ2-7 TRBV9 CASSVGDNSYEQYF TGTGCCAGCAGCGTAGGTGATAACTCCTACGAGCAGTACTTC
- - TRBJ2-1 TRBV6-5 CASSYRDEQFF TGTGCCAGCAGTTATAGGGATGAGCAGTTCTTC
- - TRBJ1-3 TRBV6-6 CASSYFADSGNTIYF TGTGCCAGCAGTTATTTTGCGGACTCTGGAAACACCATATATTTT
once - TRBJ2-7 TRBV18 CASSPPNRPPYEQYF TGTGCCAGCTCACCACCGAATAGGCCTCCCTACGAGCAGTACTTC
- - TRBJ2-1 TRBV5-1 CASSLIRVDEQFF TGCGCCAGCAGCTTGATTAGGGTGGATGAGCAGTTCTTC
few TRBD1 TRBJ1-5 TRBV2 CASSAGTDNQPQHF TGTGCCAGCAGTGCTGGGACAGACAATCAGCCCCAGCATTTT
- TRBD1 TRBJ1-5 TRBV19 CASRNSGQGGVQPQHF TGTGCCAGTAGAAATTCGGGACAGGGTGGTGTTCAGCCCCAGCATTTT
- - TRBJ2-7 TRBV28 CASSLDFVGTSSYEQYF TGTGCCAGCAGTTTAGATTTCGTCGGGACCAGCTCCTACGAGCAGTACTTC
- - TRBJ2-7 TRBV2 CASSVGSSSYEQYF TGTGCCAGCAGTGTTGGGAGTTCCTCCTACGAGCAGTACTTC
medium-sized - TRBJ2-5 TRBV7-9 CASSPVGSQETQYF TGTGCCAGCAGCCCCGTGGGCAGTCAAGAGACCCAGTACTTC
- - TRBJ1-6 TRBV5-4 CASSYGSNYNSPLHF TGTGCCAGCAGCTATGGATCTAATTATAATTCACCCCTCCACTTT
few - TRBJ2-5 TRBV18 CASSPQGRQETQYF TGTGCCAGCTCACCACAGGGTAGGCAAGAGACCCAGTACTTC
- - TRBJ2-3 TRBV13 CASSSQMYGITDTQYF TGTGCCAGCAGCTCACAAATGTACGGGATCACAGATACGCAGTATTTT
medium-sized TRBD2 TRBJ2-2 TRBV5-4 CASRERGDTGELFF TGTGCCAGCCGCGAGCGGGGAGACACCGGGGAGCTGTTTTTT
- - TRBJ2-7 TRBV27 CASSLRGVSSYEQYF TGTGCCAGCAGTTTACGCGGGGTGAGCTCCTACGAGCAGTACTTC
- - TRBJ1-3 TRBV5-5 CASSPPLDTIYF TGTGCCAGCAGCCCCCCCCTCGACACCATATATTTT
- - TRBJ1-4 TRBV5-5 CASSWPGYEEKLFF TGTGCCAGCAGCTGGCCTGGCTATGAGGAAAAACTGTTTTTT
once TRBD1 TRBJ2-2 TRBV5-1 CASSIDRGLFTGELFF TGCGCCAGCAGCATCGACAGGGGATTGTTTACCGGGGAGCTGTTTTTT
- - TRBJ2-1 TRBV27 CASSAPYRETNEQFF TGTGCCAGCAGTGCCCCGTACAGGGAGACGAATGAGCAGTTCTTC
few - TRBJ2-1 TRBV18 CASSPPNYNEQFF TGTGCCAGCTCACCACCAAATTATAATGAGCAGTTCTTC
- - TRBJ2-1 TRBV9 CASSAGPEGPPYNEQFF TGTGCCAGCAGCGCCGGCCCGGAGGGCCCCCCCTACAATGAGCAGTTCTTC
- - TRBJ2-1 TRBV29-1 CSVETPLVYNEQFF TGCAGCGTTGAGACCCCTCTGGTCTACAATGAGCAGTTCTTC
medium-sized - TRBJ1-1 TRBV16 CASSSGVRTEAFF TGTGCCAGCAGTTCAGGGGTCCGTACTGAAGCTTTCTTT
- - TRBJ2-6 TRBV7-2 CASSLAPNSGANVLTF TGTGCCAGCAGCTTAGCCCCCAATTCTGGGGCCAACGTCCTGACTTTC
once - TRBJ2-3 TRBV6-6 CASSQGGSTDTQYF TGTGCCAGCAGTCAGGGTGGGAGCACAGATACGCAGTATTTT
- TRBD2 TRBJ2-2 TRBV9 CASSQRLAGVSGELFF TGTGCCAGCAGCCAACGGCTAGCGGGAGTGTCAGGGGAGCTGTTTTTT
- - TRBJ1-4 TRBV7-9 CASSWTGGNEKLFF TGTGCCAGCAGTTGGACGGGGGGCAATGAAAAACTGTTTTTT
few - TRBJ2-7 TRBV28 CASSLIGTGQEYF TGTGCCAGCAGTTTAATCGGGACTGGCCAAGAGTACTTC
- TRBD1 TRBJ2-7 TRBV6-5 CASRDRELDEQYF TGTGCCAGCAGGGACAGGGAATTGGACGAGCAGTACTTC
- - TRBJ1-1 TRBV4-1 CASSQRRGRGDTEAFF TGCGCCAGCAGCCAGAGACGGGGCCGCGGGGACACTGAAGCTTTCTTT